These 9 T cell receptor beta chains were sequenced from one sample in a study of T cells in Graves' hyperthyroidism and ophthalmopathy. Regions amplified from RNA transcripts were the TCR beta CDR3 regions. With the HTBI primer set, the TCR CDR3 went through a first round of RT-PCR. TCRdb independently ran MiXCR on the multiplex PCR reads; one entry per CDR3 protein. The table records more than 500,000 distinct CDR3 sequences, under 15% of them present only once. The material sequenced was blood. The receptor set was obtained from a middle-aged woman with Graves' ophthalmopathy.

This clonotype was seen many times. The rearrangement joins TRBV29-1 to TRBJ1-1, with D maybe TRBD1 (5 bases). Germline V gene sequence: CDR1 SQVTM, CDR2 ANQGSEA. This CDR3 contains 11 residues. With 7 bases removed from V and 4 bases from J, the gap between germline ends came to 10 bases. CDR3 in amino acids: CSGIRGTEAFF. CDR3 DNA sequence: TGCAGCGGGATAAGGGGCACTGAAGCTTTCTTT.

CDR3 in amino acids: CSVTLKRQGNIQYF. CDR3 DNA sequence: TGCAGCGTCACCTTGAAGAGACAGGGGAACATTCAGTACTTC. This chain joins TRBV29-1 and TRBJ2-4; 8 nucleotides line up with TRBD1. Germline CDR1 reads SQVTM; CDR2 reads ANQGSEA. This CDR3 is built from 14 residues. J lost 7 bases, V lost 6 bases, and 11 bases had no gene match.

This clonotype was found many times. This chain connects TRBV25-1 to TRBJ2-7, with D uncertain. The CDR3 totals 11 residues. V lost 4 bases, J lost 5 bases, and 6 bases lay in between. CDR1 and CDR2 from the germline V gene are MGHDK and SYGVNS. CDR3: CASSASHEQYF. The CDR3 DNA reads TGTGCCAGCAGTGCATCTCACGAGCAGTACTTC.

This clonotype was detected ten times or more. The chain is built from TRBV7-9 and TRBJ2-7; the match to TRBD2 covers 7 bases. There are 14 residues in the CDR3. Germline assignment: CDR1 SEHNR and CDR2 FQNEAQ (reference sequence). Trimming removed 5 bases from V and 6 bases from J; junction bases left unmatched: 10. Written as DNA, the CDR3 is TGTGCCAGCAGCCCGGTGGTTAGCGGGCTCGAGCAGTACTTC. It encodes CASSPVVSGLEQYF.

This clonotype showed up many times. J is TRBJ2-7 and V is TRBV7-3; maybe TRBD2 (6 bases). The CDR3 sequence is 14 residues long. Between the trimmed V and J ends, which lost 2 bases and 6 bases, there was a span of 14 bases. In germline, CDR1 is SGHTA, CDR2 FQGTGA. DNA for the CDR3: TGTGCCAGCAGCTTAGTCGGCGGGGCGAGCGAGCAGTACTTC. It is translated as CASSLVGGASEQYF.

The table lists this clonotype with a few counts. The genes are TRBV20-1 and TRBJ2-2, with 14 nucleotides matching TRBD2. CDR3 length equals 17 residues. Germline CDR1 DFQATT, CDR2 SNEGSKA (reference sequence). CDR3 bases: TGCAGCACCCAGGGGCCGACTAGCGGGAGGGCGACCGGGGAGCTGTTTTTT. Translating it yields CSTQGPTSGRATGELFF.

This clonotype came up a few times. The V call is TRBV27, the J call TRBJ2-7; tentatively, D is TRBD1 (6 bases). Deletions cut 6 bases from V and 4 bases from J, with 19 bases between. CDR1 is MNHEY and CDR2 is SMNVEV in the germline V gene (reference sequence). CDR3 length: 15 amino acids. The CDR3 protein is CASSIVGGVQYEQYF. The CDR3 bases are TGTGCCAGCAGCATAGTAGGGGGAGTTCAATACGAGCAGTACTTC.

This clonotype occurred many times. The rearrangement links TRBV6-4 to TRBJ2-7, with TRBD1 identical over 11 bases. J lost 5 bases, V lost 11 bases, and 8 bases had no gene match. This CDR3 spans 13 amino acids. Germline V gene data show CDR1 as MRHNA and CDR2 as SNTAGT. The CDR3 loop is CAVPGQGVDEQYF. CDR3 in DNA: TGTGCCGTTCCGGGACAGGGGGTAGACGAGCAGTACTTC.

Only a few counts were recorded for this clonotype. One base away lies a much larger clone, so this may be a sequencing read error. The CDR3 bases are TGTGCCAGCAGCCCCCCTCAGGACGATGGCTACACCTTC. Its protein is CASSPPQDDGYTF. This rearrangement joins TRBV7-9 to TRBJ1-2; no definite D call. The CDR3 is made up of 13 amino acids. V shed 5 bases and J shed 6 bases, with 13 bases lying between them. Germline values: CDR1 SEHNR, CDR2 FQNEAQ (reference sequence).